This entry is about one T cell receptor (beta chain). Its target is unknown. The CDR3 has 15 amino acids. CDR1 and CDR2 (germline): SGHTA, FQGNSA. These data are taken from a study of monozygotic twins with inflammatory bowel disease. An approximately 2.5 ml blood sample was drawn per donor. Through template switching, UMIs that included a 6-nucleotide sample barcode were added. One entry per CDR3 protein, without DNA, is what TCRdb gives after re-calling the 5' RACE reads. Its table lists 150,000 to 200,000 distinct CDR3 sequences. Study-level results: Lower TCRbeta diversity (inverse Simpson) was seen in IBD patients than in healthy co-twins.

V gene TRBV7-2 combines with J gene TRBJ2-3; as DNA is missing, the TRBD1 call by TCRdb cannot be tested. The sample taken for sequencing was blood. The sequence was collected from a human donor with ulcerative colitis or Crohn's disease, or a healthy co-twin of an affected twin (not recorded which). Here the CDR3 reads CASSLAGTGADTQYF.